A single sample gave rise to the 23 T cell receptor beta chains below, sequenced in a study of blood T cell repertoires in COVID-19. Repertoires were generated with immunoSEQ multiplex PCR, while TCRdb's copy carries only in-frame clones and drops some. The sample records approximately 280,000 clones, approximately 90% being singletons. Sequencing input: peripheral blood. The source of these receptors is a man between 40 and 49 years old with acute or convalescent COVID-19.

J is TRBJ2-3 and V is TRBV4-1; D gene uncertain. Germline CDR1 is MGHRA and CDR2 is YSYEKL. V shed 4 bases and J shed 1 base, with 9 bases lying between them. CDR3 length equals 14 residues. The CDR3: CASSLPTRTDTQYF. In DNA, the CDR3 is TGCGCCAGCAGCCTCCCGACACGCACAGATACGCAGTATTTT.

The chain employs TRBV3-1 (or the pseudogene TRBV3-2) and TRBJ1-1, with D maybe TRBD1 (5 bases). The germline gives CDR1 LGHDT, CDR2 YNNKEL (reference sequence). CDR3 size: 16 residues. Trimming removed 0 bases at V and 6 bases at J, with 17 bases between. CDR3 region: CASSQDLGGFSAEAFF. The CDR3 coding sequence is TGTGCCAGCAGCCAAGATCTGGGGGGTTTCTCGGCTGAAGCTTTCTTT.

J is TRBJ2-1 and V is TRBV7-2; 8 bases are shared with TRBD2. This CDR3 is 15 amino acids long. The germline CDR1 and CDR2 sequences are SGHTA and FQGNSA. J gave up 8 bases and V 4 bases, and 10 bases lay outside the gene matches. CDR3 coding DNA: TGTGCCAGCAGCTCCCGGGGGGGCGCGTATGATGAGCAGTTCTTC. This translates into CASSSRGGAYDEQFF.

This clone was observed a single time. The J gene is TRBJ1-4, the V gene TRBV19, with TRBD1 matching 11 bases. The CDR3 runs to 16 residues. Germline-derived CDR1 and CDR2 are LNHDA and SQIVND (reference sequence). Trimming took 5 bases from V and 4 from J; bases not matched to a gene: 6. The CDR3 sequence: CASSYSGTGGNEKLFF. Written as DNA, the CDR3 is TGTGCCAGTAGTTACTCCGGGACAGGGGGTAATGAAAAACTGTTTTTT. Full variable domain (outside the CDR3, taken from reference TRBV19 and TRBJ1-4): DGGITQSPKYLFRKEGQNVTLSCEQNLNHDAMYWYRQDPGQGLRLIYYSQIVNDFQKGDIAEGYSVSREKKESFPLTVTSAQKNPTAFYLCASSYSGTGGNEKLFFGSGTQLSVL.

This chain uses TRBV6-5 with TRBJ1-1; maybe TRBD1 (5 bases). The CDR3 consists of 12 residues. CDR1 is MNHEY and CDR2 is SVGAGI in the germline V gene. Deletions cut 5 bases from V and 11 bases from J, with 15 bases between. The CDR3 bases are TGTGCCAGCAGTCAGGAAGGGGCTCGTGCTTTCTTT. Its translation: CASSQEGARAFF.

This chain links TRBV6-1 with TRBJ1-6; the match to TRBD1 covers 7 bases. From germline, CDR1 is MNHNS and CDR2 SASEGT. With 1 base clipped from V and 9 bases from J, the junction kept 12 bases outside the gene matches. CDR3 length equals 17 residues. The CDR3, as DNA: TGTGCCAGCAGTGAAGGATACAGGGGTTCTTATGGTTCACCCCTCCACTTT. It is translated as CASSEGYRGSYGSPLHF.

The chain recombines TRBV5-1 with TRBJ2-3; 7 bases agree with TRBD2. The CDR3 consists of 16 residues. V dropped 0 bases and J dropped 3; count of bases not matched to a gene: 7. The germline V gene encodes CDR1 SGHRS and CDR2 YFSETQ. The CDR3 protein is CASSLGGLGRTDTQYF. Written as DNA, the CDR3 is TGCGCCAGCAGCTTGGGAGGACTAGGCAGGACAGATACGCAGTATTTT. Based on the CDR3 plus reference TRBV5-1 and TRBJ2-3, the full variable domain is KAGVTQTPRYLIKTRGQQVTLSCSPISGHRSVSWYQQTPGQGLQFLFEYFSETQRNKGNFPGRFSGRQFSNSRSEMNVSTLELGDSALYLCASSLGGLGRTDTQYFGPGTRLTVL.

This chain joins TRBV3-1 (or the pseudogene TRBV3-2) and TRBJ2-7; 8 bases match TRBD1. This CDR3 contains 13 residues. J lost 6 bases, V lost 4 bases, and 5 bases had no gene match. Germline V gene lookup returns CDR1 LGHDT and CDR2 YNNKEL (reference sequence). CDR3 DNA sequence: TGTGCCAGCAGCCTGGGACAGGCCGGCGAGCAGTACTTC. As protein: CASSLGQAGEQYF.

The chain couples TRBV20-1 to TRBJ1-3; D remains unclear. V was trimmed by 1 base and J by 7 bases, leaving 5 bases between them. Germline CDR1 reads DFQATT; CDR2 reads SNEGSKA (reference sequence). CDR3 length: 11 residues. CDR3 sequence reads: CSARVENTIYF. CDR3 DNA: TGCAGTGCTAGAGTCGAGAACACCATATATTTT.

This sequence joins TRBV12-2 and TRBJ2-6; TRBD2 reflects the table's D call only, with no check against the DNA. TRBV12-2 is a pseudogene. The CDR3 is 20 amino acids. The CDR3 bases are TGTGCAAGTCGCTCACGGACTAGCGGGGGTGACATCTCTGGGGCCAACGTCCTGACTTTC. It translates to CASRSRTSGGDISGANVLTF.

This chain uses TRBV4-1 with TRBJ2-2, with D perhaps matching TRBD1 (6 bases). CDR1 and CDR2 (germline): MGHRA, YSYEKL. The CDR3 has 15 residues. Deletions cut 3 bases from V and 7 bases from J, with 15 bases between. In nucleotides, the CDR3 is TGCGCCAGCAGCCAGGCCGGGACATTTATCGGGGAGCTGTTTTTT. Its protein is CASSQAGTFIGELFF.

CDR3 sequence reads: CSPDRGPSNTGELFF. The DNA of the CDR3 is TGCAGCCCGGACAGGGGGCCTTCGAACACCGGGGAGCTGTTTTTT. The gene calls are TRBV29-1 and TRBJ2-2; 11 bases fit TRBD1. The CDR3 has 15 amino acids. From germline, CDR1 is SQVTM and CDR2 ANQGSEA. J was trimmed by 0 bases and V by 8 bases; bases with no gene match: 5.

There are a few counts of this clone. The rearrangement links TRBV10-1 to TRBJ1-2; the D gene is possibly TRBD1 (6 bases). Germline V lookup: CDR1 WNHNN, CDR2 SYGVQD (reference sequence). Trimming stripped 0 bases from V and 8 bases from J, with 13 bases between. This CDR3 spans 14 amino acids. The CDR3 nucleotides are TGCGCCAGCAGTGAGTCTGCGGGGGCGCAGGGCTACACCTTC. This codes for CASSESAGAQGYTF.

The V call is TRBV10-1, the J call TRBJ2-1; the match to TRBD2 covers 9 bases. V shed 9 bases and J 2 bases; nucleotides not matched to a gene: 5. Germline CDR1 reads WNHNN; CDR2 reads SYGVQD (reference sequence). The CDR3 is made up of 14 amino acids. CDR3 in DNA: TGCGCCAGTAGCGGGGGCTGGACCTACAATGAGCAGTTCTTC. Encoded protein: CASSGGWTYNEQFF.

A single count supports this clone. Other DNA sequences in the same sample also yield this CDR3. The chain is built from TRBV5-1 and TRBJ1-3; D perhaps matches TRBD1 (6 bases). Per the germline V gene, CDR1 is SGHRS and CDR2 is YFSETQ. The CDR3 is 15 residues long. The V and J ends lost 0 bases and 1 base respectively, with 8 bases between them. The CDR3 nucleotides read TGCGCCAGCAGCTTGGCAGGGGCTTCTGGAAACACCATATATTTT. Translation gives CASSLAGASGNTIYF.

CDR3 region: CASSLGGNGYTF. In DNA form, the CDR3 reads TGTGCCAGCAGTTTAGGAGGGAATGGCTACACCTTC. This chain connects TRBV28 to TRBJ1-2; D uncertain. Germline V gene sequence: CDR1 MDHEN, CDR2 SYDVKM. V lost 2 bases and J lost 6, with 7 bases in between. The CDR3 covers 12 residues.

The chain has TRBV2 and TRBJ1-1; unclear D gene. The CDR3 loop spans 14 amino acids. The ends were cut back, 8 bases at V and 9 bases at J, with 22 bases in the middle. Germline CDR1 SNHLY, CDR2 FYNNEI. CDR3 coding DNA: TGTGCCAGCCAACTTGAGGGCTATGAAACGAAAGCTTTCTTT. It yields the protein CASQLEGYETKAFF.

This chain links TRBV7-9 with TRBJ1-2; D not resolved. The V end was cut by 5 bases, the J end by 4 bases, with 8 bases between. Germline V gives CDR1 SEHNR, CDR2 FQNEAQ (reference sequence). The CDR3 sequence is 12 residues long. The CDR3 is CASSQMAYGYTF. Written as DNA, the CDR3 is TGTGCCAGCAGCCAAATGGCCTATGGCTACACCTTC.

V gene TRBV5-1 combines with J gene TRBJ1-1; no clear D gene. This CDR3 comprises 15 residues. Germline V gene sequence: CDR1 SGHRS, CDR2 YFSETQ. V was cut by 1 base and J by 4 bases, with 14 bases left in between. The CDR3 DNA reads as TGCGCCAGCAGCTTGTCCCCCTCCCGGGGCACTGAAGCTTTCTTT. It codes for CASSLSPSRGTEAFF.

As DNA, the CDR3 is TGTGCCAGAAGCTTGGGGTCTCGGCGGAGAGGCACTGAAGCTTTCTTT. Translating gives CARSLGSRRRGTEAFF. The chain recombines TRBV5-3 with TRBJ1-1; D call uncertain. TRBV5-3 counts as an open reading frame of uncertain function. The CDR3 spans 16 residues. Trimming left V 0 bases short and J 4 bases short, with 16 bases between.

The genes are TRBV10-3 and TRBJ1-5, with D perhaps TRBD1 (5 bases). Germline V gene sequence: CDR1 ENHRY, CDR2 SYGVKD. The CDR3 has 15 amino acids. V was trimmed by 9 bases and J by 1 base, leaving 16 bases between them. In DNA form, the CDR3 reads TGTGCCATAAGGACAACCCTATCCAGCAATCAGCCCCAGCATTTT. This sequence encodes CAIRTTLSSNQPQHF.

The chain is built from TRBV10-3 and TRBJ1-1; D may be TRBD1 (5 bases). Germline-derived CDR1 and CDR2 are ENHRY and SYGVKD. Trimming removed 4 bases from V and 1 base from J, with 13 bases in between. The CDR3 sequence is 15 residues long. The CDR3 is CAISGAGVANTEAFF. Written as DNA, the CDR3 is TGTGCCATCAGTGGTGCGGGGGTGGCGAACACTGAAGCTTTCTTT.

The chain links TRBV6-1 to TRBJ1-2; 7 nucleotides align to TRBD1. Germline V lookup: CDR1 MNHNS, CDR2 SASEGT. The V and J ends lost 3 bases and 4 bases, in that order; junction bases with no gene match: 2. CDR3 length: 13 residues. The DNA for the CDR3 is TGTGCCAGCAGTGAGGGGACAGTCTATGGCTACACCTTC. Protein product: CASSEGTVYGYTF.